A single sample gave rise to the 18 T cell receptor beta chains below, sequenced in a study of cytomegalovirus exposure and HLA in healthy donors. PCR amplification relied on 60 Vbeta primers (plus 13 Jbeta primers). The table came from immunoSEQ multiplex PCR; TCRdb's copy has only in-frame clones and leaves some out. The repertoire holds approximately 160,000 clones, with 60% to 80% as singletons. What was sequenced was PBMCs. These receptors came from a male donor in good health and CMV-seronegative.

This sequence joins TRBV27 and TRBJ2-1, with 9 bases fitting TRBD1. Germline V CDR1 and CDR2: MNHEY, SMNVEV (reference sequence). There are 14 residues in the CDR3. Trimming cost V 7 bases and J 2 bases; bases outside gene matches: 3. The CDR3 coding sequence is TGTGCCAGCAAAAGGGACAGGGCCTACAATGAGCAGTTCTTC. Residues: CASKRDRAYNEQFF.

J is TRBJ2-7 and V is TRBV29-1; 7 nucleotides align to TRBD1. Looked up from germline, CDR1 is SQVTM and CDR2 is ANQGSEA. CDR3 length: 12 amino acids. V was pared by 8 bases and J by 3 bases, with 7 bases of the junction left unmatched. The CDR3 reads CSTTGVYYEQYF. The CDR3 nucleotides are TGCAGCACAACAGGGGTATACTACGAGCAGTACTTC.

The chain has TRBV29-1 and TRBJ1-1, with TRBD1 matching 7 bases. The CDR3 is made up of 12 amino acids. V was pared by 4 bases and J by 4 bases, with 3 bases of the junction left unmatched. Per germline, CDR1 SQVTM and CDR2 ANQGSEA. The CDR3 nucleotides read TGCAGCGTTGCAACAGGGGCCACTGAAGCTTTCTTT. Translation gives CSVATGATEAFF.

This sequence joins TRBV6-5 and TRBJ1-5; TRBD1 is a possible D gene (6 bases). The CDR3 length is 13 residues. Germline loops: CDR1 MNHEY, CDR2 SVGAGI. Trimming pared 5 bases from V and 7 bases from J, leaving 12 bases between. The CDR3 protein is CASSRSGGQPQHF. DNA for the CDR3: TGTGCCAGCAGTCGAAGCGGGGGCCAGCCCCAGCATTTT.

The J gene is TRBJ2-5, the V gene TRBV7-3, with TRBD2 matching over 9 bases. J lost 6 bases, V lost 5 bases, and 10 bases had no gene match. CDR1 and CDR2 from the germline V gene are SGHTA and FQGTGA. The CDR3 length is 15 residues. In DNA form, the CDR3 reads TGTGCCAGCAGCCCCTCGGCGGGAGGGGGGCAGACCCAGTACTTC. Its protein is CASSPSAGGGQTQYF.

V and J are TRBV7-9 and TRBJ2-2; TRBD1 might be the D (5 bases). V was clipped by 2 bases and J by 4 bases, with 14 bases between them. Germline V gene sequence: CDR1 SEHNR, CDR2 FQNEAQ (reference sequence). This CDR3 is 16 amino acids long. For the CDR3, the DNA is TGTGCCAGCAGCTTATGGGTCAGGGTGTCCACCGGGGAGCTGTTTTTT. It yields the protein CASSLWVRVSTGELFF.

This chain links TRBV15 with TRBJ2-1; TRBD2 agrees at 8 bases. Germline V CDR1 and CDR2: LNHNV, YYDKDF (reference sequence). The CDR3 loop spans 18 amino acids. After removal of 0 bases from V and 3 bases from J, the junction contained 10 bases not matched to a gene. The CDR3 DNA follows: TGTGCCACCAGCAGAGATCAGGGTCCGAGCGGGGGCTACAATGAGCAGTTCTTC. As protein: CATSRDQGPSGGYNEQFF.

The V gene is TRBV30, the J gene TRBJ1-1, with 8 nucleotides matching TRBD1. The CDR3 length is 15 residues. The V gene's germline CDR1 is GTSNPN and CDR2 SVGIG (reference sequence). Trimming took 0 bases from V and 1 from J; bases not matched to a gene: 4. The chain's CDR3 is CAWSVSGTGNTEAFF. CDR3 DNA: TGTGCCTGGAGTGTATCCGGGACAGGGAACACTGAAGCTTTCTTT.

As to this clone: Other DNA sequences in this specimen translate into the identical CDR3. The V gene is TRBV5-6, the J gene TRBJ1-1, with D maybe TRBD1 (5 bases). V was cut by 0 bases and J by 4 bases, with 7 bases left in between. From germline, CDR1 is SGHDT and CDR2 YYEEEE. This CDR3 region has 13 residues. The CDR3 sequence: CASSLGGGTEAFF. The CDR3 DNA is TGTGCCAGCAGCTTGGGGGGGGGCACTGAAGCTTTCTTT.

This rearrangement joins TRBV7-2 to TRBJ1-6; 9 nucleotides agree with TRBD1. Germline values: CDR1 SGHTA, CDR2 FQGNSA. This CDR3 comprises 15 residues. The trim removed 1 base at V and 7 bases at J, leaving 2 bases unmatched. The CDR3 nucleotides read TGTGCCAGCAGCTTAGGGGGACAGGGAAATTCACCCCTCCACTTT. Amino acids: CASSLGGQGNSPLHF.

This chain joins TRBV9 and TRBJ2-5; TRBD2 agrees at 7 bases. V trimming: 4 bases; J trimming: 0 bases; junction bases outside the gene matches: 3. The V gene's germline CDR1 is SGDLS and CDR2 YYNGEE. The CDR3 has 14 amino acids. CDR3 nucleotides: TGTGCCAGCAGCTTGGGGGGGTACCAAGAGACCCAGTACTTC. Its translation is CASSLGGYQETQYF.

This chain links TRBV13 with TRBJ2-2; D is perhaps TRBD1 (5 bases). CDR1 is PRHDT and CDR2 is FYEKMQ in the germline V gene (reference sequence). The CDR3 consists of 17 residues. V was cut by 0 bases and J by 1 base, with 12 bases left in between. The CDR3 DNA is TGTGCCAGCAGCTTAGGCCGACAGTTTTTGAACACCGGGGAGCTGTTTTTT. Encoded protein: CASSLGRQFLNTGELFF.

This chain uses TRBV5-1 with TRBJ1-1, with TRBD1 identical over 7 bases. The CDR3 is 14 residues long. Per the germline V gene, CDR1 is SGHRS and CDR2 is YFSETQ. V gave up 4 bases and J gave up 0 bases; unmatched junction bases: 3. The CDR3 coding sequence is TGCGCCAGCAGCCGACAGGGACTGAACACTGAAGCTTTCTTT. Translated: CASSRQGLNTEAFF.

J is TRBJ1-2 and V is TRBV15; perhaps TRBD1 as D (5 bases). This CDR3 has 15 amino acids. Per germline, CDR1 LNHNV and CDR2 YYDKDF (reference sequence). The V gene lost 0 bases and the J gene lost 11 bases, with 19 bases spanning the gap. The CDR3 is CATSRDLGISGGYTF. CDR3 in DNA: TGTGCCACCAGCAGAGATCTTGGTATTTCGGGGGGGTACACCTTC.

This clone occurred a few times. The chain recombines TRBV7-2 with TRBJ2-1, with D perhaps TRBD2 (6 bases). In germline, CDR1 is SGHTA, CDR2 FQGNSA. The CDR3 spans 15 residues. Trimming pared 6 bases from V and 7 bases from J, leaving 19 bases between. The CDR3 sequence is CASRSGLRGLNEQFF. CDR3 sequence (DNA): TGTGCCAGCAGGTCAGGGTTACGGGGACTGAATGAGCAGTTCTTC.

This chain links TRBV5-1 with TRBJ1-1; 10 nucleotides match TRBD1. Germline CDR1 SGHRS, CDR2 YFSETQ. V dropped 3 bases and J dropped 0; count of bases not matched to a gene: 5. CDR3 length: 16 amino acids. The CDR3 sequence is CASSSRDRGLNTEAFF. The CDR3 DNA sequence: TGCGCCAGCAGCTCCCGGGACAGGGGTCTGAACACTGAAGCTTTCTTT.

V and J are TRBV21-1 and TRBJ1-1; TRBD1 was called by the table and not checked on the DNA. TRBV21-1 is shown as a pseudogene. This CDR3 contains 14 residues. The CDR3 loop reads CARLEQGGDTEAFF. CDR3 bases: TGTGCCAGACTCGAACAGGGGGGGGACACTGAAGCTTTCTTT.

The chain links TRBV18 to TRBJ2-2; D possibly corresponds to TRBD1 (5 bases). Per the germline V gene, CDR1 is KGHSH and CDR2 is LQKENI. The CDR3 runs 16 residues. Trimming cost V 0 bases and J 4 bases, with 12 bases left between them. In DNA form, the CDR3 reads TGTGCCAGCTCACCACCGAGCCTGGGGCCCACCGGGGAGCTGTTTTTT. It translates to CASSPPSLGPTGELFF.